This record looks at one T cell receptor beta chain sequence and its context. Clones were sequenced by immunoSEQ multiplex PCR, and TCRdb holds only the in-frame ones, with some missing. The table lists about 610,000 clones, around 87% of them singletons. CDR3 size: 15 residues. The germline gives CDR1 SGHNT, CDR2 YYREEE (reference sequence). The V gene lost 3 bases and the J gene lost 2 bases, with 14 bases spanning the gap. The source of the sample is a study of shared T cell receptors in the human thymus. These data also featured in a second study, about human thymus T cells. From that study: The study used thymus tissue resected during corrective heart surgery. What appeared biased in thymic and blood repertoires was the usage of V and J genes.

The receptor was derived from a boy in the first two years of life with a congenital heart defect. This sequence joins TRBV5-4 and TRBJ2-5, with D hard to call. The specimen was thymocytes. This CDR3 is CASSSLSDKQETQYF. The CDR3, as DNA: TGTGCCAGCAGCTCCCTCTCAGACAAACAAGAGACCCAGTACTTC. Full variable domain (rest looked up from reference TRBV5-4 and TRBJ2-5): ETGVTQSPTHLIKTRGQQVTLRCSSQSGHNTVSWYQQALGQGPQFIFQYYREEENGRGNFPPRFSGLQFPNYSSELNVNALELDDSALYLCASSSLSDKQETQYFGPGTRLLVL.